This TCR beta chain originates from a study of blood T cell repertoires in COVID-19. Study summary: The samples span acute and convalescent COVID-19 from the United States, Italy and Spain. From T cells, B-cell-depleted T cells, or PBMCs came the material, which was cDNA or gDNA.

In the original workflow: For nucleated cells, counts were estimated from reference gene primer amplification. Sequencing used immunoSEQ multiplex PCR; TCRdb keeps in-frame clones, though not all of them. D and trimming come from the DNA, and the V and J calls and clone size come from that table. The sample contains 100,000 to 120,000 clones, about 90% of which appear only once. Germline V lookup: CDR1 SGHVS, CDR2 FQNEAQ. This CDR3 contains 19 residues. V lost 0 bases, J lost 6 bases, and 15 bases stayed unmatched. This TCR came from a human donor in a cohort sampled during active COVID-19. This chain connects TRBV7-8 to TRBJ2-4; 9 bases fit TRBD1. The sample comprised peripheral blood. The CDR3 DNA follows: TGTGCCAGCAGCTTAGCTATTACCTCCTTGACAGGGGGAGGAAACATTCAGTACTTC. It translates to CASSLAITSLTGGGNIQYF.